One and the same sample provided the 5 T cell receptor beta chains below, sequenced in a study of post-analysis software for immune sequencing data. The study's findings and limits: TRBV segments more frequent in patients than in controls numbered roughly 5 and included TRBV5-6, TRBV5-1 and TRBV20-1.

No antigen is known for these receptors. The authors incorporated unique molecular identifiers into the TCR beta cDNA libraries. From the PCR reads, TCRdb called clonotypes with MiXCR, one entry per CDR3 protein. Of about 770,000 distinct CDR3 sequences listed, under 60% were seen once; the top ten hold 4.9%. Sequencing used blood. The receptors were gathered from a girl aged 5-17 years with multiple sclerosis.

The CDR3 is CASSHRGRFPEYF. The CDR3 DNA is TGCGCCAGCAGCCACCGGGGCCGCTTCCCGGAGTATTTT. The chain employs TRBV4-3 and TRBJ2-3; D may be TRBD1 or TRBD2 (5 bases each). CDR1 and CDR2 from the germline V gene are LGHNA and YSLEER. The CDR3 has 13 residues. V shed 3 bases and J shed 13 bases, with 17 bases lying between them.

J is TRBJ1-2 and V is TRBV2, with TRBD1 matching over 9 bases. The CDR3 contains 15 residues. J lost 4 bases, V lost 6 bases, and 9 bases had no gene match. Germline assignment: CDR1 SNHLY and CDR2 FYNNEI. The CDR3 DNA reads TGTGCCAGCAGGAGGGACAGGGATGTCCTCTATGGCTACACCTTC. This encodes CASRRDRDVLYGYTF.

The rearrangement joins TRBV29-1 to TRBJ2-7; D is possibly TRBD2 (5 bases). The CDR3 consists of 15 residues. Trimming removed 0 bases at V and 4 bases at J, with 16 bases between. The V gene's germline CDR1 is SQVTM and CDR2 ANQGSEA. CDR3 DNA sequence: TGCAGCGTTGAAGAGGGAAAGGACTTTACATACGAGCAGTACTTC. It encodes CSVEEGKDFTYEQYF.

The chain joins TRBV7-2 to TRBJ2-4; 8 nucleotides match TRBD2. The end of the DNA is better explained by TRBJ2-7, so the J call may be wrong. There are 17 residues in the CDR3. In germline, CDR1 is SGHTA, CDR2 FQGNSA. CDR3 in DNA: TGTGCCAGCAGCTTAGCCACTGGGCCTCGGGGGGGTTACGAGCAGTACTTC. The encoded protein is CASSLATGPRGGYEQYF.

The rearrangement links TRBV20-1 to TRBJ2-7; D could derive from TRBD1 or TRBD2 (6 bases each). The CDR3 is made up of 16 amino acids. Germline lookup yields CDR1 DFQATT and CDR2 SNEGSKA (reference sequence). V dropped 5 bases and J dropped 2 bases, with 22 bases sitting between them. In nucleotides, the CDR3 is TGCAGTGCTGTGGGGGGCACAGGGACGGGAACCTACGAGCAGTACTTC. It codes for CSAVGGTGTGTYEQYF.